This T cell receptor (beta chain) was sequenced in a study of CD8 T cells in Susac syndrome. Study conclusions and caveats: In total CD8+ repertoires, about 16 Susac-specific public clones were found, and in CD8+ TEMRA repertoires, roughly five were found.

Turning to this clonotype: The antigen remains undetermined.

Random hexamers were used to reverse transcribe an amount of about 0.45 to 1 ug RNA. The TCR beta CDR3 was amplified by immunoSEQ multiplex PCR across 54 Vbeta, 13 Jbeta. TCRdb analysed the immunoSEQ multiplex PCR reads with MiXCR anew, one entry per CDR3 protein. The sample shows about 110,000 distinct CDR3 sequences, roughly 94% of them seen only once. The germline V gene encodes CDR1 MNHEY and CDR2 SVGAGI. The ends lost 6 bases at V and 4 bases at J; junction bases unmatched: 6. This CDR3 spans 13 amino acids. V gene TRBV6-5 combines with J gene TRBJ2-7; 7 bases fit TRBD1. Sequencing was done on a sample of CD8+ T cells from PBMCs. The TCR comes from a human donor with Susac syndrome. The CDR3 DNA reads as TGTGCCAGCAGGGACAGGAAACTATACGAGCAGTACTTC. This translates into CASRDRKLYEQYF.